This is a list of T cell receptor beta chains from one sample in a study of regulatory T cells in long-lasting Graves disease. Each CDR3 protein is one row after TCRdb ran MiXCR on the multiplex PCR reads. The sample contains under 300,000 distinct CDR3 sequences, around 20% of which appear only once. This specimen consisted of peripheral blood mononuclear cells (PBMCs), obtained at new diagnosis, from a patient treated with antithyroid drugs. The receptors were sampled from a female donor with Graves disease. The CDR3 runs from the conserved cysteine through the conserved F or W. A D gene is named only where the DNA matches it firmly. Expanded clones are given a class, and other clones once, few, many or no size at all.

.	TRBV6-9	TRBJ2-1	many	TGTGCCAGCAGTTACTCCTCGGGACAATACAATGAGCAGTTCTTC	CASSYSSGQYNEQFF
TRBD1	TRBV7-9	TRBJ1-4	.	TGTGCCAGCAGCTTAAGTCAGGGGGCCGGTGAAAAACTGTTTTTT	CASSLSQGAGEKLFF
.	TRBV24-1	TRBJ2-2	many	TGTGCCACCAGTGGTAGGGCTCAGAACACCGGGGAGCTGTTTTTT	CATSGRAQNTGELFF
TRBD2	TRBV6-4	TRBJ2-4	few	TGTGCCACCAGGACTAGCGGACAAAACATTCAGTACTTC	CATRTSGQNIQYF
TRBD1	TRBV7-9	TRBJ2-2	many	TGTGCCAGCAGCCCGGGACAGGGAATCTCCCCGAACACCGGGGAGCTGTTTTTT	CASSPGQGISPNTGELFF
.	TRBV11-3	TRBJ2-7	many	TGTGCCAGCAGCAACAGGGCCCACTACGGGCAGTACTTC	CASSNRAHYGQYF
.	TRBV12-3/TRBV12-4	TRBJ2-5	many	TGTGCCAGCAGTGCCCCGGGGGGACACGGACAAGAGACCCAGTACTTC	CASSAPGGHGQETQYF
.	TRBV6-1	TRBJ2-7	many	TGTGCCAGCAGCCCAGGGCCCTACGAGCAGTACTTC	CASSPGPYEQYF
.	TRBV6-1	TRBJ2-5	many	TGTGCCAGCAAAAAAACTGTCAGATGGGAGACCCAGTACTTC	CASKKTVRWETQYF
TRBD2	TRBV7-2	TRBJ2-7	.	TGTGCCAGCAGCCCTAGCGGGATTTACGAGCAGTACTTC	CASSPSGIYEQYF
TRBD1	TRBV11-2	TRBJ2-2	many	TGCGCCAGCAGCCATATCTTAGGGGGCGCGGGCACCGGGGAGCTGTTTTTT	CASSHILGGAGTGELFF
TRBD2	TRBV12-3/TRBV12-4	TRBJ2-1	many	TGTGCCAGCAGACTGACTAGCGGGAATGAGCAGTTCTTC	CASRLTSGNEQFF
TRBD2	TRBV28	TRBJ2-3	many	TGTGCCAGCAGGCCCCTAGCGGGAGGACATACGCAGTATTTT	CASRPLAGGHTQYF
.	TRBV28	TRBJ2-5	many	TGTGCCAGCAGTAATCCGAACGGGGGGCCCCACCAAGAGACCCAGTACTTC	CASSNPNGGPHQETQYF
TRBD1	TRBV5-1	TRBJ2-7	many	TGCGCCAGCAGCCAAGAACAGGGGGTAAGGTTCGAGCAGTACTTC	CASSQEQGVRFEQYF
.	TRBV28	TRBJ1-2	.	TGTGCCAGCAGTTTGGGACGTGGTGGTGGCTACACCTTC	CASSLGRGGGYTF
TRBD2	TRBV7-2	TRBJ2-1	many	TGTGCCAGCAGCCAGCGGGGGGGCGATGAGCAGTTCTTC	CASSQRGGDEQFF
.	TRBV2	TRBJ1-5	many	TGTGCCAGCAGGCCGGGGCTCAGCAATCAGCCCCAGCATTTT	CASRPGLSNQPQHF
TRBD1	TRBV5-1	TRBJ2-2	.	TGCGCCAGCAGCTTTTGGGACAGGGGCACCGGGGAGCTGTTTTTT	CASSFWDRGTGELFF
.	TRBV28	TRBJ2-7	.	TGTGCCAGCAGTCCTTTTAAGGGGTCCTACGAGCAGTACTTC	CASSPFKGSYEQYF
TRBD2	TRBV11-2	TRBJ2-5	.	TGTGCCAGCAGTTTGGGGGACCGGGGGCTAGCGGGAGGAGAGACCCAGTACTTC	CASSLGDRGLAGGETQYF
.	TRBV15	TRBJ2-7	many	TGTGCCACCAGCAGACGGACAGACCCCTACGAGCAGTACTTC	CATSRRTDPYEQYF
.	TRBV6-1	TRBJ1-4	many	TGTGCCAGCAGTGTGGCGAGGACCGAGGGAAAACTGTTTTTT	CASSVARTEGKLFF
.	TRBV5-1	TRBJ2-7	.	TGCGCCAGCAGCTTGGTTGCAGGGAAACTCTACGAGCAGTACTTC	CASSLVAGKLYEQYF
.	TRBV5-1	TRBJ2-3	many	TGCGCCAGCAGCCCCGAGCTAGGCACAGATACGCAGTATTTT	CASSPELGTDTQYF
.	TRBV15	TRBJ1-4	few	TGTGCCACCAGCAGAGATTTGGGGGGCATTGAAAAACTGTTTTTT	CATSRDLGGIEKLFF
.	TRBV12-3/TRBV12-4	TRBJ1-4	many	TGTGCCAGCAGTTTAGGGCTTCAAGGGGAAAAACTGTTTTTT	CASSLGLQGEKLFF
TRBD2	TRBV4-3	TRBJ2-1	many	TGCGCCAGCAGCCAAGATGGGACTAGCTCCAATGAGCAGTTCTTC	CASSQDGTSSNEQFF
.	TRBV2	TRBJ2-5	many	TGTGCCAGCAGCACTAGCAGAGAGACCCAGTACTTC	CASSTSRETQYF
.	TRBV3-1	TRBJ2-7	many	TGTGCCAGCAGCCAAGGGCACAGGGCTTACGAGCAGTACTTC	CASSQGHRAYEQYF
TRBD1	TRBV24-1	TRBJ2-4	.	TGTGCCACCAGTGATTTGCGACAGGGAGACATTCAGTACTTC	CATSDLRQGDIQYF
TRBD1	TRBV2	TRBJ2-7	many	TGTGCCAGCGGAGGACAGGGCTCCTACGAGCAGTACTTC	CASGGQGSYEQYF
.	TRBV7-6	TRBJ2-3	few	TGTGCCAGCAGCTTATATAGTGGTTTGACAGATACGCAGTATTTT	CASSLYSGLTDTQYF
.	TRBV12-5	TRBJ2-3	many	TGTGCTAGTGGTTTGATCAGCACAGATACGCAGTATTTT	CASGLISTDTQYF
.	TRBV20-1	TRBJ2-3	many	TGCAGTGCTAGACAGGAATCAGATACGCAGTATTTT	CSARQESDTQYF
.	TRBV6-5	TRBJ2-5	many	TGTGCCAGCAGTTACTCGCTCGGACTCGGGGGCCGGGAGACCCAGTACTTC	CASSYSLGLGGRETQYF
.	TRBV7-2	TRBJ2-7	many	TGTGCCAGCACCCTATCCCCAGGCGAGGGCGAGCAGTACTTC	CASTLSPGEGEQYF
TRBD2	TRBV12-3/TRBV12-4	TRBJ2-3	.	TGTGCCAGCAGTTTATATAGCGGGAGTGATACGCAGTATTTT	CASSLYSGSDTQYF
TRBD2	TRBV11-2	TRBJ2-2	many	TGTGCCAGCAGCCTTAGCGGGGGCACCGGGGAGCTGTTTTTT	CASSLSGGTGELFF
.	TRBV11-2	TRBJ2-5	many	TGTGCCAGCAGCTTAGCGGGGTTCGACCAAGAGACCCAGTACTTC	CASSLAGFDQETQYF
.	TRBV20-1	TRBJ2-6	.	TGCAGTGCTAGCCGGGTCTCTGGGGCCAACGTCCTGACTTTC	CSASRVSGANVLTF
.	TRBV12-3/TRBV12-4	TRBJ1-1	many	TGTGCCAGCACCCTAGGGAGGGGTGAAGCTTTCTTT	CASTLGRGEAFF
TRBD1	TRBV19	TRBJ1-1	many	TGTGCCAGTAGTATAAGGGACAGACGGAGTGAAGCTTTCTTT	CASSIRDRRSEAFF
TRBD1	TRBV7-2	TRBJ2-7	.	TGTGCCAGCAGCTTAGCCGGGACAGGGCTCTACGAGCAGTACTTC	CASSLAGTGLYEQYF
.	TRBV19	TRBJ2-1	.	TGTGCCAGTATCGCAGGGTTGGGTCGATACAATGAGCAGTTCTTC	CASIAGLGRYNEQFF
TRBD2	TRBV19	TRBJ2-4	few	TGTGCCAGTAGTACCGTAATTAGCGGGTTAGCCAAAAACATTCAGTACTTC	CASSTVISGLAKNIQYF
TRBD2	TRBV20-1	TRBJ2-5	many	TGCAGTGCTAGAGTACTAGCGGGGGTCCAAGAGACCCAGTACTTC	CSARVLAGVQETQYF
TRBD1	TRBV2	TRBJ1-2	many	TGTGCCAGCAGTGAAATTTTTGAAGGGGGCGCATACGGGTATGGCTACACCTTC	CASSEIFEGGAYGYGYTF
.	TRBV18	TRBJ2-5	.	TGTGCCAGCTCAGACAGGAAAAAAGAGACCCAGTACTTC	CASSDRKKETQYF
TRBD2	TRBV12-3/TRBV12-4	TRBJ2-1	many	TGTGCCAGCAGTACAGCGGGGGGGCTGCACAATGAGCAGTTCTTC	CASSTAGGLHNEQFF
.	TRBV6-5	TRBJ1-2	many	TGTGCCAGCAGTTACTCGGGGGGCCTGACCTATGGCTACACCTTC	CASSYSGGLTYGYTF
TRBD1	TRBV5-4	TRBJ2-3	few	TGTGCCAGCAGCCGAGGAGACAGGGGAGATACGCAGTATTTT	CASSRGDRGDTQYF